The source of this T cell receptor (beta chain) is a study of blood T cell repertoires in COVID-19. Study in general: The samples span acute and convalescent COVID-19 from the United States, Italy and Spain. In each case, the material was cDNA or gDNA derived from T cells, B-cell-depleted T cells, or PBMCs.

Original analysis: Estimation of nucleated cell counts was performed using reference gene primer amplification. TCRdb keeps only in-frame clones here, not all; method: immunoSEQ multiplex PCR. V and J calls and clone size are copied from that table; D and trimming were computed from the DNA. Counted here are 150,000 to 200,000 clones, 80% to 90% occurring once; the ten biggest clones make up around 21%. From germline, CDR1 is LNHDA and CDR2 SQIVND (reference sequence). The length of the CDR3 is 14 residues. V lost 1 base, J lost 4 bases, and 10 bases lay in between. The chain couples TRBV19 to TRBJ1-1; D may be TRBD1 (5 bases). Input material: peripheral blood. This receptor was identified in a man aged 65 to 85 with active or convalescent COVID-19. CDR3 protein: CASSIGVRVTEAFF. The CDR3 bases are TGTGCCAGTAGTATAGGTGTCAGGGTCACTGAAGCTTTCTTT.